This TCR beta chain is from a study of T cell changes during pregnancy in multiple sclerosis. The table came from immunoSEQ multiplex PCR; TCRdb's copy has only in-frame clones and leaves some out. The sample has 15,000 to 20,000 clones; around four fifths are singletons. The V gene's germline CDR1 is SNHLY and CDR2 FYNNEI. V was shortened by 7 bases and J by 3 bases, with 7 bases between the two germline ends. The CDR3 covers 11 residues. The V and J genes are TRBV2 and TRBJ2-7; D is unresolved. This specimen was CD8+ T cells from peripheral blood mononuclear cells, taken in the second trimester of pregnancy. This receptor was taken from a female donor in good health, enrolled as a control in a pregnancy study. CDR3 bases: TGTGCCAGCACACAGCACTACGAGCAGTACTTC. Protein product: CASTQHYEQYF.